These 25 T cell receptor beta chains originate from one sample sequenced in a study of blood T cell repertoires in COVID-19 (dated by TCRdb to about 2020). The library was built by means of the immunoSEQ multiplex PCR assay. TCRdb mirrors the immuneACCESS table, restricted to in-frame sequences. Some clones are absent from its copies; in checked studies, under half trace to an unresolved V gene, and the reason for the others is unknown. This sample is represented by approximately 200,000 clones; less than 90% of them were singletons. The ten most abundant clones make up around 1.2% of the sample. Sequenced sample: peripheral blood. These receptors all stem from a man aged 25 to 40 with acute or convalescent COVID-19.

The chain employs TRBV28 and TRBJ1-5; 7 bases are a match to TRBD1. Per germline, CDR1 MDHEN and CDR2 SYDVKM. This CDR3 is built from 14 residues. The ends lost 7 bases at V and 1 base at J; junction bases unmatched: 4. The CDR3 sequence: CASNHRGSNQPQHF. The CDR3 bases are TGTGCCAGCAATCACAGGGGAAGCAATCAGCCCCAGCATTTT.

This sequence joins TRBV24-1 and TRBJ1-2; D remains ambiguous. Germline V gene data show CDR1 as KGHDR and CDR2 as SFDVKD. The CDR3 spans 18 residues. The V end lost 0 bases, the J end lost 2 bases, and 18 bases lay between the germline ends. CDR3 protein: CATSDLTSNPRVNYGYTF. The CDR3 DNA is TGTGCCACCAGTGATTTGACTTCAAACCCACGGGTGAACTATGGCTACACCTTC.

V gene TRBV30 combines with J gene TRBJ2-7; TRBD1 matches 10 bases. The CDR3 consists of 14 residues. CDR1 is GTSNPN, CDR2 SVGIG, per germline (reference sequence). Trimming removed 8 bases from V and 4 bases from J; junction bases left unmatched: 11. The CDR3 reads CATEARQGAYEQYF. The CDR3 region has the DNA TGTGCCACGGAAGCCCGACAGGGGGCGTACGAGCAGTACTTC.

The chain links TRBV19 to TRBJ2-5, with 7 bases that match TRBD1. Germline V lookup: CDR1 LNHDA, CDR2 SQIVND (reference sequence). The CDR3 length is 14 residues. The V gene end was trimmed by 5 bases and the J gene end by 5 bases; junction bases not matched to a gene: 8. This CDR3 reads CASSGHRGGETQYF. CDR3 nucleotide sequence: TGTGCCAGTAGTGGTCACAGGGGTGGGGAGACCCAGTACTTC.

The rearrangement joins TRBV7-9 to TRBJ2-7; 9 bases are a match to TRBD1. Unmatched junction bases numbered 0, after V lost 1 base and J lost 5 bases. Germline V gene data show CDR1 as SEHNR and CDR2 as FQNEAQ (reference sequence). The length of the CDR3 is 13 residues. DNA of the CDR3: TGTGCCAGCAGCTTAGGGACAGGGGACGAGCAGTACTTC. This codes for CASSLGTGDEQYF.

V and J are TRBV5-1 and TRBJ1-6; 10 bases align to TRBD1. The V and J ends lost 4 bases and 10 bases, in that order; junction bases with no gene match: 5. The CDR3 has 14 amino acids. Germline V CDR1 and CDR2: SGHRS, YFSETQ. The CDR3 spells CASSTGTGDSPLHF. CDR3 coding DNA: TGCGCCAGCAGCACCGGGACAGGGGACTCACCCCTCCACTTT.

The chain recombines TRBV2 with TRBJ1-6; D gene unclear. Germline CDR1 is SNHLY and CDR2 is FYNNEI. This CDR3 region has 18 residues. V was trimmed by 2 bases and J by 4 bases, leaving 18 bases between them. DNA of the CDR3: TGTGCCAGCAGTGAAAACCGGGGAGGGCTTGCTTATAATTCACCCCTCCACTTT. Protein product: CASSENRGGLAYNSPLHF.

The chain has TRBV19 and TRBJ2-6; tentatively, D is TRBD2 (6 bases). The ends were cut back, 7 bases at V and 4 bases at J, with 14 bases in the middle. Per germline, CDR1 LNHDA and CDR2 SQIVND (reference sequence). The CDR3 has 15 amino acids. The CDR3 DNA follows: TGTGCCAGTAAGGCCGGGAGTACCGGGGCCAACGTCCTGACTTTC. Protein product: CASKAGSTGANVLTF.

This clone has a single count. The chain links TRBV19 to TRBJ2-1; perhaps TRBD1 as D (6 bases). The CDR3 spans 13 residues. Germline loops: CDR1 LNHDA, CDR2 SQIVND (reference sequence). The ends were cut back, 7 bases at V and 3 bases at J, with 10 bases in the middle. The DNA for the CDR3 is TGTGCCAGTAAGGAGACAGGCTACAATGAGCAGTTCTTC. This codes for CASKETGYNEQFF. Drawing the rest from reference TRBV19 and TRBJ2-1, the complete variable domain is DGGITQSPKYLFRKEGQNVTLSCEQNLNHDAMYWYRQDPGQGLRLIYYSQIVNDFQKGDIAEGYSVSREKKESFPLTVTSAQKNPTAFYLCASKETGYNEQFFGPGTRLTVL.

The gene calls are TRBV6-1 and TRBJ1-4; tentatively, D is TRBD1 (5 bases). The V and J ends lost 1 base and 10 bases respectively, with 13 bases between them. CDR1 is MNHNS and CDR2 is SASEGT in the germline V gene. This CDR3 is built from 14 residues. This chain's CDR3 is CASSEVLREGKLFF. The CDR3 bases are TGTGCCAGCAGTGAAGTCCTCAGGGAGGGAAAACTGTTTTTT.

Comment on this clone: The junction shows a germline mismatch at one end, possibly a read error. V is TRBV10-3 and J is TRBJ2-7, with 8 bases fitting TRBD1. This CDR3 contains 16 residues. Germline CDR1 and CDR2: ENHRY and SYGVKD. This CDR3 reads CAISEPGQGATYEQCF. The CDR3 nucleotides read TGTGCCATCAGTGAGCCAGGACAGGGAGCTACCTACGAGCAGTGCTTC.

The chain links TRBV6-5 to TRBJ2-7; D not certain. With 0 bases removed from V and 6 bases from J, the gap between germline ends came to 9 bases. The germline CDR1 and CDR2 sequences are MNHEY and SVGAGI. This CDR3 is built from 13 residues. CDR3 sequence: CASSYSPTAEQYF. Written as DNA, the CDR3 is TGTGCCAGCAGTTACTCCCCGACTGCCGAGCAGTACTTC.

This clone was found once. The chain recombines TRBV7-3 with TRBJ2-2; the D gene is possibly TRBD1 (6 bases). The germline CDR1 and CDR2 sequences are SGHTA and FQGTGA. V lost 6 bases and J 1 base, leaving 9 bases between the germline ends. The CDR3 length is 14 residues. CDR3 residues: CASRIQGNTGELFF. The DNA for the CDR3 is TGTGCCAGCAGGATACAGGGGAACACCGGGGAGCTGTTTTTT.

This clone was seen ten or more times. The chain combines TRBV19 with TRBJ1-1; 7 bases agree with TRBD1. Germline assignment: CDR1 LNHDA and CDR2 SQIVND (reference sequence). Trimming cost V 3 bases and J 8 bases; bases outside gene matches: 6. There are 13 residues in the CDR3. CDR3 sequence: CASSIIEGAEAFF. In DNA form, the CDR3 reads TGTGCCAGTAGTATTATTGAGGGGGCGGAAGCTTTCTTT.

This chain links TRBV30 with TRBJ1-1; D uncertain. There are 12 residues in the CDR3. V was shortened by 0 bases and J by 6 bases, with 8 bases between the two germline ends. Germline CDR1 is GTSNPN and CDR2 is SVGIG (reference sequence). The CDR3 DNA is TGTGCCTGGAGTGTACATGGTCCTGAAGCTTTCTTT. The encoded protein is CAWSVHGPEAFF.

The chain recombines TRBV9 with TRBJ2-3; 11 nucleotides agree with TRBD2. This CDR3 is 17 amino acids long. CDR1 SGDLS and CDR2 YYNGEE come from the germline V gene. The J segment lost 4 bases and the V segment lost 5 bases, leaving 12 bases of the junction unmatched. CDR3 nucleotides: TGTGCCAGCAGTGAGGCCCCTAGCGGGGGGCCAGCAGATACGCAGTATTTT. Translating gives CASSEAPSGGPADTQYF.

This rearrangement joins TRBV15 to TRBJ2-7; D perhaps matches TRBD1 (6 bases). V lost 1 base and J 3 bases, leaving 7 bases between the germline ends. The CDR3 is made up of 13 amino acids. CDR1 and CDR2 from the germline V gene are LNHNV and YYDKDF (reference sequence). For the CDR3, the DNA is TGTGCCACCAGCAGAGTGACAGGCTACGAGCAGTACTTC. Its translation: CATSRVTGYEQYF.

V gene TRBV28 combines with J gene TRBJ2-3; 10 bases fit TRBD2. CDR1 is MDHEN and CDR2 is SYDVKM in the germline V gene. There are 16 residues in the CDR3. The V and J ends lost 10 bases and 0 bases, in that order; junction bases with no gene match: 10. The CDR3 is CATSSGRRGSTDTQYF. In DNA, the CDR3 is TGTGCCACTTCTAGCGGGAGACGGGGGAGCACAGATACGCAGTATTTT.

The V gene is TRBV20-1, the J gene TRBJ2-7; TRBD1 is a possible D gene (5 bases). Germline CDR1 DFQATT, CDR2 SNEGSKA (reference sequence). The CDR3 loop spans 13 amino acids. Trimming took 7 bases from V and 2 from J, leaving 15 bases between them. DNA of the CDR3: TGCAGTGTTAGTGAACGGACAACCTACGAGCAGTACTTC. This encodes CSVSERTTYEQYF.

This chain uses TRBV5-1 with TRBJ1-4; maybe TRBD1 (6 bases). The CDR3 runs 14 residues. The V end was cut by 4 bases, the J end by 8 bases, with 15 bases between. Germline V gives CDR1 SGHRS, CDR2 YFSETQ. The CDR3 spells CASSQGGSNEKLFF. The CDR3 DNA is TGCGCCAGCAGCCAAGGGGGAAGTAACGAAAAACTGTTTTTT.

The chain uses TRBV4-1 and TRBJ1-5, with D hard to call. The CDR3 has 16 amino acids. Per germline, CDR1 MGHRA and CDR2 YSYEKL. Deletions cut 0 bases from V and 0 bases from J, with 9 bases between. The CDR3 reads CASSQEAEYSNQPQHF. The CDR3 DNA reads as TGCGCCAGCAGCCAAGAGGCAGAATATAGCAATCAGCCCCAGCATTTT.

This chain uses TRBV21-1 with TRBJ2-1; the tabulated D call, TRBD2, remains unverified against the DNA. TRBV21-1 is an annotated pseudogene. The CDR3 is 14 residues long. The CDR3: CAGQMRLAHNEQFF. The CDR3 DNA reads as TGTGCCGGACAAATGAGACTAGCGCACAATGAGCAGTTCTTC.

The chain couples TRBV11-2 to TRBJ2-6; D unclear. The V gene lost 3 bases and the J gene lost 0 bases, with 9 bases spanning the gap. Germline V CDR1 and CDR2: SGHAT, FQNNGV. CDR3 length: 16 amino acids. CDR3 sequence reads: CASSFYARSGANVLTF. The CDR3 DNA follows: TGTGCCAGCAGCTTCTACGCACGCTCTGGGGCCAACGTCCTGACTTTC.

The chain links TRBV15 to TRBJ1-6; D call uncertain. V was cut by 5 bases and J by 8 bases, with 7 bases left in between. Germline V gives CDR1 LNHNV, CDR2 YYDKDF (reference sequence). This CDR3 has 12 residues. This CDR3 reads CATSGRDSPLHF. CDR3 DNA sequence: TGTGCCACCAGCGGGAGAGATTCACCCCTCCACTTT. The complete variable domain, with remaining parts taken from reference TRBV15 and TRBJ1-6, reads DAMVIQNPRYQVTQFGKPVTLSCSQTLNHNVMYWYQQKSSQAPKLLFHYYDKDFNNEADTPDNFQSRRPNTSFCFLDIRSPGLGDTAMYLCATSGRDSPLHFGNGTRLTVT.

V usage is TRBV7-8 and J usage is TRBJ1-5; tentatively, D is TRBD1 (6 bases). The germline gives CDR1 SGHVS, CDR2 FQNEAQ. The V end lost 3 bases, the J end lost 0 bases, and 18 bases lay between the germline ends. The CDR3 contains 18 residues. CDR3 coding DNA: TGTGCCAGCAGCTTGGGGTTTTGGGGGCCCTATAGCAATCAGCCCCAGCATTTT. Translating it yields CASSLGFWGPYSNQPQHF. Variable domain in full (rest from reference TRBV7-8 and TRBJ1-5): GAGVSQSPRYKVAKRGQDVALRCDPISGHVSLFWYQQALGQGPEFLTYFQNEAQLDKSGLPSDRFFAERPEGSVSTLKIQRTQQEDSAVYLCASSLGFWGPYSNQPQHFGDGTRLSIL.